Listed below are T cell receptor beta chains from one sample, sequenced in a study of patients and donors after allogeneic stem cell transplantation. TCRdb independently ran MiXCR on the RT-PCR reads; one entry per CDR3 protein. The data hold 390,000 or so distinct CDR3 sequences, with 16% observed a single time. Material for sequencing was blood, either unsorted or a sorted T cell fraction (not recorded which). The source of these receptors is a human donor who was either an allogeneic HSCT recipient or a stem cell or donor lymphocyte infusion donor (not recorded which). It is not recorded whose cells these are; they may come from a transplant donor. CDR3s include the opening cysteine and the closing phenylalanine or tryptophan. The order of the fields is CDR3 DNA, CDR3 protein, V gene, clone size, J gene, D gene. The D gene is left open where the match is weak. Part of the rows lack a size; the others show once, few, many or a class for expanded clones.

TGTGCCAGCAGTGAAGTAGGGTCGAGCGGCGAGCAGTACTTC	CASSEVGSSGEQYF	TRBV2	-	TRBJ2-7	-
TGCGCCAGCAGCCTCCGGGAGGACTTCTCTGGAAACACCATATATTTT	CASSLREDFSGNTIYF	TRBV5-1	few	TRBJ1-3	-
TGTGCCAGCAGTTTACCGGGACAGGGGGCTGGGACTGAAGCTTTCTTT	CASSLPGQGAGTEAFF	TRBV12-3/TRBV12-4	many	TRBJ1-1	TRBD1
TGCAGTGCTAGTACCGGGACCGAGCCCTACGAGCAGTACTTC	CSASTGTEPYEQYF	TRBV20-1	many	TRBJ2-7	-
TGCGCCAGCAGCCAAGATAGGGTCGGCAGATCCTACGAGCAGTACTTC	CASSQDRVGRSYEQYF	TRBV4-3	-	TRBJ2-7	-
TGCGCCAGCAGCTTGTCAGGGGCTAGGAATGAGCAGTTCTTC	CASSLSGARNEQFF	TRBV5-1	-	TRBJ2-1	-
TGCAGCGTTAAGGGGGGTTTTTGGGGGCACGACACTGAAGCTTTCTTT	CSVKGGFWGHDTEAFF	TRBV29-1	-	TRBJ1-1	-
TGTGCCAGCGCCCGCAGGCCGGGAGTTTCTAACTATGGCTACACCTTC	CASARRPGVSNYGYTF	TRBV27	-	TRBJ1-2	-
TGTGCCAGCAGCCAAGATGGGGGACATACGATAAAATGGGGCACTGAAGCTTTCTTT	CASSQDGGHTIKWGTEAFF	TRBV4-2	few	TRBJ1-1	-
TGTGCCAGCAGGCTGCGGGCGCGTCGAGAAGCTTTCTTT	CASRLRARREAFF	TRBV25-1	-	TRBJ1-1	-
TGTGCCAGCAGCTTGGTTTGGAACAGGGTTAATTCCGGGGAGCTGTTTTTT	CASSLVWNRVNSGELFF	TRBV7-2	few	TRBJ2-2	-
TGTGCCAGCAAGACAGCGGAGACCCAGTACTTC	CASKTAETQYF	TRBV27	-	TRBJ2-5	-
TGTGCCAGCAGTTTCGCTAGCGGGAGGGTGGACGAGCAGTTCTTC	CASSFASGRVDEQFF	TRBV12-3/TRBV12-4	-	TRBJ2-1	TRBD2
TGTGCCATCAGGGGAGGGAGCGATTACACAGATACGCAGTATTTT	CAIRGGSDYTDTQYF	TRBV10-3	-	TRBJ2-3	TRBD2
TGTGCCACCAGTGACGACAGAGACACCGGGGAGCTGTTTTTT	CATSDDRDTGELFF	TRBV24-1	-	TRBJ2-2	-
TGTGCCAGTAGTCCCCCGGTTGTAAAGCGGACTTATCTCAATGAGCAGTTCTTC	CASSPPVVKRTYLNEQFF	TRBV19	-	TRBJ2-1	-
TGTGCCAGCAGTTTAGCCCCCCCTGAGCAGTTCTTC	CASSLAPPEQFF	TRBV12-3/TRBV12-4	-	TRBJ2-1	-
TGTGCCAGCAGCTTTAGGAGGAGGGAGAACACCGGGGAGCTGTTTTTT	CASSFRRRENTGELFF	TRBV7-9	-	TRBJ2-2	-
TGTGCCAGCAGTTTAAGGACAGGGAACCGCCAGTACTTC	CASSLRTGNRQYF	TRBV12-3/TRBV12-4	few	TRBJ2-5	TRBD1
TGTGCCAGCAGGAGCGGACAGGGATCGAATGAGCAGTTCTTC	CASRSGQGSNEQFF	TRBV2	-	TRBJ2-1	TRBD1
TGCGCCAGCAGCTTGGGTATTTTAGTAGGGTTGAACACTGAAGCTTTCTTT	CASSLGILVGLNTEAFF	TRBV5-1	few	TRBJ1-1	-
TGTGCCAGCAGTTTAGGAGGAGAAGCCCAAGAGACCCAGTACTTC	CASSLGGEAQETQYF	TRBV12-3/TRBV12-4	many	TRBJ2-5	-
TGTGCCAGCAGGCGGGACAGCAATAATTCACCCCTCCACTTT	CASRRDSNNSPLHF	TRBV12-3/TRBV12-4	few	TRBJ1-6	TRBD1
TGTGCCAGCAGTTTGGCGGTTTACACCGGGGGCAATCAGCCCCAGCATTTT	CASSLAVYTGGNQPQHF	TRBV28	few	TRBJ1-5	-
TGCAGTGCTAGGGGACAGGGGCCGCCCTACGAGCAGTACTTC	CSARGQGPPYEQYF	TRBV20-1	-	TRBJ2-7	TRBD1
TGTGCCAGCAGCTTAGGTTTGGAGGAAATCGGCTACACCTTC	CASSLGLEEIGYTF	TRBV13	few	TRBJ1-2	-
TGTGCCAGCAGTTACCCAATCTCCTACGAGCAGTACTTC	CASSYPISYEQYF	TRBV6-2/TRBV6-3	-	TRBJ2-7	-
TGCAGTGCTTCCCCTGCGGGCGAGAACTATGGCTACACCTTC	CSASPAGENYGYTF	TRBV20-1	-	TRBJ1-2	-
TGTGCCAGCAGTTATGAGGGGGTTCAGCCCCAGCATTTT	CASSYEGVQPQHF	TRBV6-6	-	TRBJ1-5	-
TGTGCCAGCAGTCCATACGGGACAGGGAACTATGGCTACACCTTC	CASSPYGTGNYGYTF	TRBV12-3/TRBV12-4	many	TRBJ1-2	TRBD1
TGTGCCAGCAGCGTGGGACGGCCGGATACGCAGTATTTT	CASSVGRPDTQYF	TRBV9	many	TRBJ2-3	-
TGTGCCAGCAGCTTAATGGGCCCGGCAACTAATGAAAAACTGTTTTTT	CASSLMGPATNEKLFF	TRBV7-2	-	TRBJ1-4	-
TGTGCCAGCAGCCAACTTGCGAGGGTAAATGAGCAGTTCTTC	CASSQLARVNEQFF	TRBV3-1	few	TRBJ2-1	-
TGTGCCAGCAGCGCCGGGACGGGAGATACGCAGTATTTT	CASSAGTGDTQYF	TRBV7-2	few	TRBJ2-3	-
TGCAGCGTTAGTACAGCCACCCCGAGGCCTGGAAACACCATATATTTT	CSVSTATPRPGNTIYF	TRBV29-1	-	TRBJ1-3	-
TGTGCCAGCAGTACCCGACTAGTCTACAATGAGCAGTTCTTC	CASSTRLVYNEQFF	TRBV6-1	-	TRBJ2-1	-
TGCAGTGCTAGACTTGCTGGCGAGCAGTACTTC	CSARLAGEQYF	TRBV20-1	few	TRBJ2-7	-
TGTGCCAGCAGCCAAGATTTCGGGAGGGGGGAGCTGTTTTTT	CASSQDFGRGELFF	TRBV14	few	TRBJ2-2	TRBD2